The clone carrying this TCR beta chain was seen only a few times. The sample belongs to a study of glioma-infiltrating T cells. CDR3 size: 14 residues. Germline loops: CDR1 MDHEN, CDR2 SYDVKM. The V and J ends lost 6 bases and 7 bases respectively, with 19 bases between them. TCR alpha and beta CDR3 regions were amplified from RNA using iRepertoire nested multiplex PCR. TCRdb reanalysed the multiplex PCR reads using MiXCR and keeps one entry per CDR3 protein. Of about 410,000 distinct CDR3 sequences listed, less than 50% are singletons. The sample was glioma tissue, nonneoplastic brain tissue, or PBMCs (not recorded which). The clonotype was recovered from a human donor with low-grade glioma or glioblastoma, undergoing nonglioma brain surgery, or in good health (not recorded which). The rearrangement links TRBV28 to TRBJ2-7; possible D gene TRBD2, 6 bases. CDR3 nucleotides: TGTGCCAGCAGCGGTTGGGCGGGAATTCAGGAGCAGTACTTC. Translating it yields CASSGWAGIQEQYF.